This TCR beta chain appears in the sequencing data of a study of blood T cells in healthy people across ages. Overall study results and limits: Getting older went along with TCR beta diversity per million T cells dropping roughly linearly. Long-lived donors carried more naive CD4+ cells and greater diversity than aged donors.

As concerns this clonotype: No antigen is known for it.

Combining a sample-barcoded 5' primer with a J-beta primer mix, a second PCR ran for about 7 to 12 cycles. TCRdb independently ran MiXCR on the 5' RACE reads; one entry per CDR3 protein. The sample lists about 670,000 distinct CDR3 sequences; around 38% were seen once. The sequence was obtained from an elderly man in good health. The sequenced material came from blood.

The DNA of the CDR3 is TGCAGTGCTAGTCCTGGGCGTCCCAATGGCTACACCTTC. This gives the protein CSASPGRPNGYTF. The chain employs TRBV20-1 and TRBJ1-2; D gene unclear. CDR1 DFQATT and CDR2 SNEGSKA come from the germline V gene (reference sequence). CDR3 length equals 13 residues. V lost 3 bases, J lost 6 bases, and 14 bases lay in between.